This entry describes one T cell receptor beta chain. Its target is not known. This may be a read error, as it is one base from a much larger clone. This entry comes from a study of early T cells in non-severe SARS-CoV-2 infection. Study summary: Sequenced bulk RNA came from whole blood that was unsorted, and chains were unpaired. Study-level results: Anti-spike CD8 specificities were favored by VDJdb matching, whose results missed private and CD4 specificities.

Looked up from germline, CDR1 is SGHAT and CDR2 is FQNNGV. The CDR3 consists of 17 residues. Molecules of cDNA were individually given unique molecular identifiers that were attached to them. TCRdb recomputed calls from the 5' RACE reads with MiXCR, one row per CDR3 protein. The table lists about 49,000 distinct CDR3 sequences, around 6.5% of them singletons, with over 2.5% in the top ten. The rearrangement uses TRBV11-2 and TRBJ1-4; TRBD1 is a possible D gene (5 bases). The origin of this receptor is an adult who was a healthcare worker with PCR-confirmed SARS-CoV-2 infection or an uninfected control (not recorded which). Sequenced material: whole blood, taken at baseline. The CDR3 DNA follows: TGTGCCAGCAGCGTCCCCCTGCGTGGGGCAACTAATAAAAAACTGTTTTTT. Protein sequence: CASSVPLRGATNKKLFF.